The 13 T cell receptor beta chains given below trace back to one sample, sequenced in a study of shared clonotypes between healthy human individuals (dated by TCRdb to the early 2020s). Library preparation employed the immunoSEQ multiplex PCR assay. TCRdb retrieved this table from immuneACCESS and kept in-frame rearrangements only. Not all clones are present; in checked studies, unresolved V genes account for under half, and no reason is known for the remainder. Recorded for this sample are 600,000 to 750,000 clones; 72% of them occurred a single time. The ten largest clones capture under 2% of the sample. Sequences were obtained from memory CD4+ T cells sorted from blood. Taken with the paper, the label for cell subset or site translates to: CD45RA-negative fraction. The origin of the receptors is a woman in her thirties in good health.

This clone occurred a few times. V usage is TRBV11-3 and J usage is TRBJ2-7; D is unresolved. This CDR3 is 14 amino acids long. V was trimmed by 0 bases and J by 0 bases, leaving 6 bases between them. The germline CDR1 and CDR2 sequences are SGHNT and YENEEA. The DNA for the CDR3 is TGTGCCAGCAGCTTAGACCCGTTCTCCTACGAGCAGTACTTC. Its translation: CASSLDPFSYEQYF.

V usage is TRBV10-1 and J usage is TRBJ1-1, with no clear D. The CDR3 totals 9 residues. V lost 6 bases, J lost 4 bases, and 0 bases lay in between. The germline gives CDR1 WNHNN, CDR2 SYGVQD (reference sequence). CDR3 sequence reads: CASSTEAFF. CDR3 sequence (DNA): TGCGCCAGCAGCACTGAAGCTTTCTTT.

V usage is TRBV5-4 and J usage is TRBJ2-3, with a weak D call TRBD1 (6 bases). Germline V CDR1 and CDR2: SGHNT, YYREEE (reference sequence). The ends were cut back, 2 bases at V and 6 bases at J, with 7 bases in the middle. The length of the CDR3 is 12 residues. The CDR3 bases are TGTGCCAGCAGCTTCACAGGGGATACGCAGTATTTT. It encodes CASSFTGDTQYF.

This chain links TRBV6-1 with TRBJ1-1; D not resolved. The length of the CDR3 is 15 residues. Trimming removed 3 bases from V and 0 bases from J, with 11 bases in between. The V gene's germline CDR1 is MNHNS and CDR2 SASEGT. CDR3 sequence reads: CASSESRIMNTEAFF. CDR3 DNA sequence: TGTGCCAGCAGTGAGTCGAGGATCATGAACACTGAAGCTTTCTTT.

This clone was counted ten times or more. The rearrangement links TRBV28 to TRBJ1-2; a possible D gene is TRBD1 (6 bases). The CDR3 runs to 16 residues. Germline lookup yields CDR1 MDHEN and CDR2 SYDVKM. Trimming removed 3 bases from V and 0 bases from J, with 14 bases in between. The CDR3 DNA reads TGTGCCAGCAGTTTCGGGGGGCTGGATTCTAACTATGGCTACACCTTC. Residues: CASSFGGLDSNYGYTF.

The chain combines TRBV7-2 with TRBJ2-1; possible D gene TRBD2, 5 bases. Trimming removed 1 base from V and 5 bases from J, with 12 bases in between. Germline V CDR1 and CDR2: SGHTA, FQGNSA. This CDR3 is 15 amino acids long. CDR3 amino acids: CASSLVVLVNNEQFF. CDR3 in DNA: TGTGCCAGCAGCTTAGTAGTACTAGTTAACAATGAGCAGTTCTTC.

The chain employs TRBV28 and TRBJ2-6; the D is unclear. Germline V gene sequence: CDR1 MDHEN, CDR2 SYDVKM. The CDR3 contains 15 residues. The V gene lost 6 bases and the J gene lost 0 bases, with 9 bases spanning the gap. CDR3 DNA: TGTGCCAGCAGCCACACGATCTCTGGGGCCAACGTCCTGACTTTC. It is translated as CASSHTISGANVLTF.

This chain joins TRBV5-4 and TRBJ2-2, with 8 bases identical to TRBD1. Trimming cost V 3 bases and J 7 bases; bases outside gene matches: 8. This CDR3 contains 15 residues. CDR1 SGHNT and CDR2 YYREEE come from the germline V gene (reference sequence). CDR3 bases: TGTGCCAGCAGCTATAGAACAGGGGGAAACGGGGAGCTGTTTTTT. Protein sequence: CASSYRTGGNGELFF. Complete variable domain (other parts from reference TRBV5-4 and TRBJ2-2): ETGVTQSPTHLIKTRGQQVTLRCSSQSGHNTVSWYQQALGQGPQFIFQYYREEENGRGNFPPRFSGLQFPNYSSELNVNALELDDSALYLCASSYRTGGNGELFFGEGSRLTVL.

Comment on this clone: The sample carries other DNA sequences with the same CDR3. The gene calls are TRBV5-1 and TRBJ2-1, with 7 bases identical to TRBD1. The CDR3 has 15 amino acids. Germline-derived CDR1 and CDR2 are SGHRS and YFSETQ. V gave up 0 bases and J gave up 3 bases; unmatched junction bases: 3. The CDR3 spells CASSLADRDYNEQFF. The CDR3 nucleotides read TGCGCCAGCAGCTTGGCCGACAGGGACTACAATGAGCAGTTCTTC. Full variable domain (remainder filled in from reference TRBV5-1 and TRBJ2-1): KAGVTQTPRYLIKTRGQQVTLSCSPISGHRSVSWYQQTPGQGLQFLFEYFSETQRNKGNFPGRFSGRQFSNSRSEMNVSTLELGDSALYLCASSLADRDYNEQFFGPGTRLTVL.

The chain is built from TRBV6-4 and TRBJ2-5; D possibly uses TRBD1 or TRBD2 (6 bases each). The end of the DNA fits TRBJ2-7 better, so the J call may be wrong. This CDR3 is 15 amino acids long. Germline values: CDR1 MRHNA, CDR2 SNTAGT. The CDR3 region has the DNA TGTGCCAGCCACCAATGGGGGGACAACCCCTACGAGCAGTACTTC. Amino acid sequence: CASHQWGDNPYEQYF.

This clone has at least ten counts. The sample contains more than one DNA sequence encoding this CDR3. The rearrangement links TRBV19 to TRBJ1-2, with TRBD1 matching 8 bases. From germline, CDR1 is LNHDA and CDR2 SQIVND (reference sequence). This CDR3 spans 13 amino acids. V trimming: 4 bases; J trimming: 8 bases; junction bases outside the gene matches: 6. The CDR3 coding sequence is TGTGCCAGTAGTACACCACAGGGGGACGGCTACACCTTC. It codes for CASSTPQGDGYTF.

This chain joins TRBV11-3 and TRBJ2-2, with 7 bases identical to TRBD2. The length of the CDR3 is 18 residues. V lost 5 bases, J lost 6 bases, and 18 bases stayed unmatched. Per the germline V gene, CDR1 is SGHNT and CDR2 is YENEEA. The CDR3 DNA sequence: TGTGCCAGCAGCCTACGTTTGCCTAGCGGACTACTAGCCGGGGAGCTGTTTTTT. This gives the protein CASSLRLPSGLLAGELFF.

CDR3 in amino acids: CASSLAANTDTQYF. CDR3 DNA: TGTGCCAGCAGCTTAGCAGCCAACACAGATACGCAGTATTTT. The chain recombines TRBV7-2 with TRBJ2-3, with no clear D. Germline V gene lookup returns CDR1 SGHTA and CDR2 FQGNSA. This CDR3 region has 14 residues. V was cut by 0 bases and J by 2 bases, with 6 bases left in between.